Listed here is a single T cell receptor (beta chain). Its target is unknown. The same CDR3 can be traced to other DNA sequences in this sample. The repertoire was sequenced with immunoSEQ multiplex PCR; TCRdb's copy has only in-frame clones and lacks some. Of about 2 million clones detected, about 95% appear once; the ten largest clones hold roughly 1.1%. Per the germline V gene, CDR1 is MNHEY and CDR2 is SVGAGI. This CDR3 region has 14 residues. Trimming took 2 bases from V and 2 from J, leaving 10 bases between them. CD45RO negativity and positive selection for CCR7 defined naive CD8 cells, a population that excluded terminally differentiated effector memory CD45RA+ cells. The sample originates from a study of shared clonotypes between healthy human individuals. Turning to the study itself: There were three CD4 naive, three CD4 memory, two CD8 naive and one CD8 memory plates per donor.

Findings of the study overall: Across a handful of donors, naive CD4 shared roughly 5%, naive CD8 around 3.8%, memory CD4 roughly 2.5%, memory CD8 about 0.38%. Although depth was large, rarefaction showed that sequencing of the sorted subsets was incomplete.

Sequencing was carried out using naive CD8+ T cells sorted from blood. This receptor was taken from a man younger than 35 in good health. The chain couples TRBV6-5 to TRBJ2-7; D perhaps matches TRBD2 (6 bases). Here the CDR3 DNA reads TGTGCCAGCAGTTACACGGGGGTCGCCTACGAGCAGTACTTC. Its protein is CASSYTGVAYEQYF.